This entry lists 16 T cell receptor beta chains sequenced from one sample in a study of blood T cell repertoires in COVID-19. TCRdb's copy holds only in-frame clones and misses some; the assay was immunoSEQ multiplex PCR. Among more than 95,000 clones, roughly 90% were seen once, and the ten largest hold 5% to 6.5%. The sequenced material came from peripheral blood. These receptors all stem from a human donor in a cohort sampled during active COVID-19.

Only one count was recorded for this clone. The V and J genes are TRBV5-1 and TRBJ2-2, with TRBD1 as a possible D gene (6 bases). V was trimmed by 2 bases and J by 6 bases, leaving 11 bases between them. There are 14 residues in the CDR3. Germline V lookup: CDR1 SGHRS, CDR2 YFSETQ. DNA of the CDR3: TGCGCCAGCAGCTTTGGCAGGGGTGCCGGGGAGCTGTTTTTT. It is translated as CASSFGRGAGELFF.

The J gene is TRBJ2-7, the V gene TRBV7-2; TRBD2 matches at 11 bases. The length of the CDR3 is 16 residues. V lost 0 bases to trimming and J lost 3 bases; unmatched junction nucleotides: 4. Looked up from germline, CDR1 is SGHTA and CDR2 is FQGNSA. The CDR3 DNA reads TGTGCCAGCAGCTTAGCTGGGACTAGCGGAGTCTACGAGCAGTACTTC. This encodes CASSLAGTSGVYEQYF.

CDR3 residues: CASSQTPGPLSYEQYF. CDR3 nucleotide sequence: TGTGCCAGCAGCCAAACACCGGGTCCGCTCTCCTACGAGCAGTACTTC. This chain joins TRBV3-1 (or the pseudogene TRBV3-2) and TRBJ2-7, with no clear D. V gave up 2 bases and J gave up 0 bases, with 14 bases separating them. The V gene's germline CDR1 is LGHDT and CDR2 YNNKEL (reference sequence). The CDR3 runs to 16 residues.

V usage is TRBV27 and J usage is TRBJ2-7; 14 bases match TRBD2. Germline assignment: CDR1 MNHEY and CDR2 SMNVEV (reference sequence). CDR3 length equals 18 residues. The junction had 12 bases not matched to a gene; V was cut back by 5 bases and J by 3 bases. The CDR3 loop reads CASSPWTSGRIRHYEQYF. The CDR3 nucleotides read TGTGCCAGCAGTCCTTGGACTAGCGGGAGGATTCGGCACTACGAGCAGTACTTC.

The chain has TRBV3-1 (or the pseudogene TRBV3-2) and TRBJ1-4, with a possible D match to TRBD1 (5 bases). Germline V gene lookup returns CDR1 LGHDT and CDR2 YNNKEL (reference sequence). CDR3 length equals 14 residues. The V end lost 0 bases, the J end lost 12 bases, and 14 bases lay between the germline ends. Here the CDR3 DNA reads TGTGCCAGCAGCCAAGAAATTCCGGGGGAAGAACTGTTTTTT. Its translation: CASSQEIPGEELFF.

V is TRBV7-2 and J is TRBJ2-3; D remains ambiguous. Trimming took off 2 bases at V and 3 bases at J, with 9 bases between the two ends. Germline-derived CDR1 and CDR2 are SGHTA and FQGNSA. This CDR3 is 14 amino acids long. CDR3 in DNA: TGTGCCAGCAGCTTACCCCCTCCTACAGATACGCAGTATTTT. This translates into CASSLPPPTDTQYF. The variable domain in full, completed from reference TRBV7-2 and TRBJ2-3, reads GAGVSQSPSNKVTEKGKDVELRCDPISGHTALYWYRQSLGQGLEFLIYFQGNSAPDKSGLPSDRFSAERTGGSVSTLTIQRTQQEDSAVYLCASSLPPPTDTQYFGPGTRLTVL.

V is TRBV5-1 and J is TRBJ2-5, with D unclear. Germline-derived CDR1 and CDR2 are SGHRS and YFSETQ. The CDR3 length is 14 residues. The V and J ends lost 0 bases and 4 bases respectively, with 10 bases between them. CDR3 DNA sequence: TGCGCCAGCAGCTTGGTGGAGCGAGGAGAGACCCAGTACTTC. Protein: CASSLVERGETQYF.

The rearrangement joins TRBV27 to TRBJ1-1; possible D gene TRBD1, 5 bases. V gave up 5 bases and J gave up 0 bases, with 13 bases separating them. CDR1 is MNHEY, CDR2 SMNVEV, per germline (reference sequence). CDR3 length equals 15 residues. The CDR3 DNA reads TGTGCCAGCAGTGTAATCAGGGATATGAACACTGAAGCTTTCTTT. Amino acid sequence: CASSVIRDMNTEAFF.

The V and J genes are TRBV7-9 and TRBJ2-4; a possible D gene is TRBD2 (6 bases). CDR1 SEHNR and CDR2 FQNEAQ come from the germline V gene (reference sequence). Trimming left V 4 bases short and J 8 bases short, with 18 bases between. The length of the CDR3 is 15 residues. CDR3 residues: CASSSPPGSGDIQYF. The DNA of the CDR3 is TGTGCCAGCAGCTCTCCCCCGGGCTCGGGAGACATTCAGTACTTC.

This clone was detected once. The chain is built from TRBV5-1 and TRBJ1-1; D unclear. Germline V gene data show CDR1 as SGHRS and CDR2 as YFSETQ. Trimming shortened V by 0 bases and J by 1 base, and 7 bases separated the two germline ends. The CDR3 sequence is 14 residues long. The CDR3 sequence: CASSLVDPNTEAFF. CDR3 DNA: TGCGCCAGCAGCTTGGTAGATCCGAACACTGAAGCTTTCTTT. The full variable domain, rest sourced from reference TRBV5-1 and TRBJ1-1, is KAGVTQTPRYLIKTRGQQVTLSCSPISGHRSVSWYQQTPGQGLQFLFEYFSETQRNKGNFPGRFSGRQFSNSRSEMNVSTLELGDSALYLCASSLVDPNTEAFFGQGTRLTVV.

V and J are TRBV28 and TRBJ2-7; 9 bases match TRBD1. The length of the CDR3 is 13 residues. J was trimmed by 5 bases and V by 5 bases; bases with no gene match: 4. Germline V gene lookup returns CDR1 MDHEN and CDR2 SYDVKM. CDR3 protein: CASSAGQGNEQYF. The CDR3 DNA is TGTGCCAGCAGTGCGGGACAGGGCAACGAGCAGTACTTC.

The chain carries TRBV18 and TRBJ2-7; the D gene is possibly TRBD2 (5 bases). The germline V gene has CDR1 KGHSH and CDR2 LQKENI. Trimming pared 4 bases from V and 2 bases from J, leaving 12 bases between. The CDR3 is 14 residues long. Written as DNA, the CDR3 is TGTGCCAGCTCACGCGGGCCAAGCCCCTACGAGCAGTACTTC. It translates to CASSRGPSPYEQYF.

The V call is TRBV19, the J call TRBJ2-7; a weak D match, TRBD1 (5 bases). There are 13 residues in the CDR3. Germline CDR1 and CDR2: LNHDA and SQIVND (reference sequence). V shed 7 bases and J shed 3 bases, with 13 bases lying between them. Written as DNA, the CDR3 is TGTGCCAGTACAGGGCAATTAGGCTACGAGCAGTACTTC. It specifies CASTGQLGYEQYF.

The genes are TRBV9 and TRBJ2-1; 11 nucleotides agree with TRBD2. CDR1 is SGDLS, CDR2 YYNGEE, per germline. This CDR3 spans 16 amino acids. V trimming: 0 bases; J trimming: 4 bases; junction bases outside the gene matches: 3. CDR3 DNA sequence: TGTGCCAGCAGCGTAGGAGGGACTAGCGGTTACAATGAGCAGTTCTTC. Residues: CASSVGGTSGYNEQFF.

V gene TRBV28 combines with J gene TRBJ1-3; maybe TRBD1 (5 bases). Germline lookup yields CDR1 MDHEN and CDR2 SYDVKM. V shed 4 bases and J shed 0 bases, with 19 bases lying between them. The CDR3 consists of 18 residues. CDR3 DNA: TGTGCCAGCAGTTCTCCCACTTACGACAGCAGCTCTGGAAACACCATATATTTT. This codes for CASSSPTYDSSSGNTIYF.

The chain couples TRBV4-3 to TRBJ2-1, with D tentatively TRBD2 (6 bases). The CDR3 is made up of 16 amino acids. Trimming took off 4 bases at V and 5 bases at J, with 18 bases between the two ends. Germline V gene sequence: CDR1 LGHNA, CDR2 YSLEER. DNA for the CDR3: TGCGCCAGCAGCCCACTAGCACTTCCCGACGACAATGAGCAGTTCTTC. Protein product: CASSPLALPDDNEQFF.